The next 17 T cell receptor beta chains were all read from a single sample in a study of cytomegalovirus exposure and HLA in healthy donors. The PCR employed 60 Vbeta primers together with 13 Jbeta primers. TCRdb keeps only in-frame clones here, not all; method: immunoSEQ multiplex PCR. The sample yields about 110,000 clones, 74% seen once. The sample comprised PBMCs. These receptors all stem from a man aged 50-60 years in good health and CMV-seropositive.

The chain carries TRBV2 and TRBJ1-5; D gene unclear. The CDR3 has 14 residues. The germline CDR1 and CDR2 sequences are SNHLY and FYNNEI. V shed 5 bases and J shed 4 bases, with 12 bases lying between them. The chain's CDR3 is CASSSPGHNQPQHF. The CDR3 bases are TGTGCCAGCAGTTCCCCGGGTCATAATCAGCCCCAGCATTTT.

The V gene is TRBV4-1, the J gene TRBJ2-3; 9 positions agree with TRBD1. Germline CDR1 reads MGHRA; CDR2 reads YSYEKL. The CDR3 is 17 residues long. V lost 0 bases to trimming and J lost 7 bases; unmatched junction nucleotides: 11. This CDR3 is CASSQDRGQGLLNTQYF. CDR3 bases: TGCGCCAGCAGCCAAGATAGAGGACAGGGGTTATTAAATACGCAGTATTTT.

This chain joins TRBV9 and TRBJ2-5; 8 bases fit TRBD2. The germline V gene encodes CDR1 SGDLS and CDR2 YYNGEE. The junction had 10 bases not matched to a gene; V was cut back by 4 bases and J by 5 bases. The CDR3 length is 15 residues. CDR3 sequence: CASSPGVAGRETQYF. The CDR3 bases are TGTGCCAGCAGCCCCGGGGTAGCGGGAAGGGAGACCCAGTACTTC.

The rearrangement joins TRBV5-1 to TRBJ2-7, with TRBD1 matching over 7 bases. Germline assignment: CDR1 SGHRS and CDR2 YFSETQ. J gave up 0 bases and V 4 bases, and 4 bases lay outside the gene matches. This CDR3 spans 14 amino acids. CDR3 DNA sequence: TGCGCCAGCAGCCCGACAGGGAGCTCCTACGAGCAGTACTTC. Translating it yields CASSPTGSSYEQYF.

CDR3 nucleotide sequence: TGTGCCAGCAGTTTATTGAAGATCGCGGGAGCTAGTTACGAGCAGTACTTC. Its translation is CASSLLKIAGASYEQYF. This chain uses TRBV28 with TRBJ2-7; TRBD2 agrees at 7 bases. The CDR3 consists of 17 residues. The V gene end was trimmed by 1 base and the J gene end by 4 bases; junction bases not matched to a gene: 13. Germline CDR1 reads MDHEN; CDR2 reads SYDVKM. The complete variable domain, with remaining parts taken from reference TRBV28 and TRBJ2-7, reads DVKVTQSSRYLVKRTGEKVFLECVQDMDHENMFWYRQDPGLGLRLIYFSYDVKMKEKGDIPEGYSVSREKKERFSLILESASTNQTSMYLCASSLLKIAGASYEQYFGPGTRLTVT.

The CDR3 nucleotides read TGCAGTGCCGCAGGGGGCACTGAAGCTTTCTTT. Amino acids: CSAAGGTEAFF. The chain couples TRBV20-1 to TRBJ1-1, with 7 nucleotides matching TRBD1. The germline gives CDR1 DFQATT, CDR2 SNEGSKA (reference sequence). Trimming cost V 6 bases and J 4 bases; bases outside gene matches: 2. The CDR3 contains 11 residues.

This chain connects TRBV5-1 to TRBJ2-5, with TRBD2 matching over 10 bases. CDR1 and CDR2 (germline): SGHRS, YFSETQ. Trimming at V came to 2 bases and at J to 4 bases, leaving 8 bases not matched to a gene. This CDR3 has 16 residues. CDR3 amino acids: CASSLGLAEDGETQYF. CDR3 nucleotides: TGCGCCAGCAGCTTAGGACTAGCGGAGGACGGAGAGACCCAGTACTTC.

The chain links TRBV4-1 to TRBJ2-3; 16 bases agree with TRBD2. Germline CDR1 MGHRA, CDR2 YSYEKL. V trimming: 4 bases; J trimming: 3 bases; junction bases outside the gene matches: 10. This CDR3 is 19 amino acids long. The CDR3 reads CASSPGTSGGAGRTDTQYF. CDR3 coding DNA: TGCGCCAGCAGCCCCGGGACTAGCGGGGGGGCAGGGAGGACAGATACGCAGTATTTT.

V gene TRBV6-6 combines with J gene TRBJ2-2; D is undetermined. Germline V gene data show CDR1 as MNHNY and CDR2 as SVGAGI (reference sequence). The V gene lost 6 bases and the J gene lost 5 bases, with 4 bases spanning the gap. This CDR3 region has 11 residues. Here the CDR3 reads CASRRTGELFF. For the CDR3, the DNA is TGTGCCAGCAGGAGGACCGGGGAGCTGTTTTTT.

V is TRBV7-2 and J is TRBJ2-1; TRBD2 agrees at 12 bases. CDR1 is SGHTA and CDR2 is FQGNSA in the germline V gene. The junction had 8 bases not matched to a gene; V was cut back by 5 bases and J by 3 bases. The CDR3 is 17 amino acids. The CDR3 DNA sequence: TGTGCCAGCAGCCTTCCCGCGACTAGCGGGGGCTACAATGAGCAGTTCTTC. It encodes CASSLPATSGGYNEQFF. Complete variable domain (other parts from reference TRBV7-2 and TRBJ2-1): GAGVSQSPSNKVTEKGKDVELRCDPISGHTALYWYRQSLGQGLEFLIYFQGNSAPDKSGLPSDRFSAERTGGSVSTLTIQRTQQEDSAVYLCASSLPATSGGYNEQFFGPGTRLTVL.

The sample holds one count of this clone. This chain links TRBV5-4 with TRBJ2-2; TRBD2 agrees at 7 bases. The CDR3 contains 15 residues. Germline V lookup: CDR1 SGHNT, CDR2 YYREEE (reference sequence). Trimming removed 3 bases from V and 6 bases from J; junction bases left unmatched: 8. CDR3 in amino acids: CASSSPGTIPGELFF. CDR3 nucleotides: TGTGCCAGCAGCTCACCCGGGACTATCCCCGGGGAGCTGTTTTTT.

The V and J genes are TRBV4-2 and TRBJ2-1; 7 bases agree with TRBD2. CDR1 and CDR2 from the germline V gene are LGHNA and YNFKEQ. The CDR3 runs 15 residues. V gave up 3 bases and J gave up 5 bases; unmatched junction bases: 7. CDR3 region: CASSHPGTNNNEQFF. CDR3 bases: TGTGCCAGCAGCCACCCCGGGACTAATAACAATGAGCAGTTCTTC.

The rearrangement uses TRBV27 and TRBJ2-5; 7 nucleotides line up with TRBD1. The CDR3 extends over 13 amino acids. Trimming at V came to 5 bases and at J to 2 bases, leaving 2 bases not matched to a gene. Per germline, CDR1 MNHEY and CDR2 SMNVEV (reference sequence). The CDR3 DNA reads TGTGCCAGCAGTCCGGGACAGCAAGAGACCCAGTACTTC. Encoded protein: CASSPGQQETQYF.

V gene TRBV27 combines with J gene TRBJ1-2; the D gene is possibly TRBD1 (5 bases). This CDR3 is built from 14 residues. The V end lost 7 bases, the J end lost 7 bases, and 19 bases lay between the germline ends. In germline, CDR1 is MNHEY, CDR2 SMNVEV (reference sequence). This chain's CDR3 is CASTNNQGYGGYTF. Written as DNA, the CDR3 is TGTGCCAGCACTAATAATCAGGGCTATGGTGGCTACACCTTC.

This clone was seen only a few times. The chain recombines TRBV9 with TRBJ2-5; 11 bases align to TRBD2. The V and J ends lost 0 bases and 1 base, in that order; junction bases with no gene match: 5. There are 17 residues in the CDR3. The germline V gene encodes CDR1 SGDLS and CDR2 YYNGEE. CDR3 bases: TGTGCCAGCAGCGTAGGACCGGGACTAGCGGTCCAAGAGACCCAGTACTTC. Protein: CASSVGPGLAVQETQYF.

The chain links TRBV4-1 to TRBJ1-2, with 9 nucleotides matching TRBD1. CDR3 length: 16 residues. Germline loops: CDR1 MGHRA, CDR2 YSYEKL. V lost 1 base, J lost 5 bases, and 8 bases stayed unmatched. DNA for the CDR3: TGCGCCAGCAGCCAAGGAGAGGGACAGGGCTATTATGGCTACACCTTC. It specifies CASSQGEGQGYYGYTF.

The CDR3 DNA follows: TGTGCCAGCAGATACGGCGGGGCAGAGACCCAGTACTTC. Its protein product is CASRYGGAETQYF. The chain employs TRBV5-6 and TRBJ2-5; maybe TRBD2 (6 bases). V dropped 5 bases and J dropped 4 bases, with 12 bases sitting between them. The CDR3 extends over 13 amino acids. In germline, CDR1 is SGHDT, CDR2 YYEEEE.